The subject of this entry is one TCR beta chain. Its antigen is unidentified. Other DNA sequences from this sample encode an identical CDR3 as well. Measured with immunoSEQ multiplex PCR; TCRdb has only the in-frame clones, and not every one. The sample has 150,000 to 180,000 clones, 70% to 90% seen once. This specimen belongs to a study of cytomegalovirus exposure and HLA in healthy donors. Study-wide results and limits: Listed as cytomegalovirus-associated were 164 TCR beta chains.

V lost 2 bases to trimming and J lost 2 bases, with 6 bases between them. CDR3 size: 13 residues. Germline V lookup: CDR1 MNHEY, CDR2 SVGAGI. The chain has TRBV6-5 and TRBJ1-1; a weak D match, TRBD1 (5 bases). This sequence originates from a man aged 18 to 35 in good health and CMV-seropositive. Sequenced material: PBMCs. The CDR3 bases are TGTGCCAGCAGTTACAGGGGTAACACTGAAGCTTTCTTT. Protein sequence: CASSYRGNTEAFF.